This TCR beta chain was captured in a study of blood T cell repertoires in COVID-19. Study in general: Samples representing acute and convalescent COVID-19 were sourced from the United States, Italy and Spain. From T cells, B-cell-depleted T cells, or PBMCs came the material, which was cDNA or gDNA.

CDR3 size: 15 residues. Germline lookup yields CDR1 MNHNY and CDR2 SVGAGI (reference sequence). Unmatched junction bases numbered 8, after V lost 6 bases and J lost 3 bases. In the authors' workflow: It was from reference gene primer amplification that nucleated cell counts were estimated. Produced via immunoSEQ multiplex PCR; TCRdb's table is partial and in-frame only. The DNA was the basis for D and trimming; V, J and clone size are from that table. The sample has more than 20,000 clones, 90% seen once; the top ten hold over 15%. The V call is TRBV6-6, the J call TRBJ1-5, with TRBD1 matching over 7 bases. Sequencing was carried out using peripheral blood. The sequence derives from a human donor in a cohort sampled during active COVID-19. The CDR3 DNA follows: TGTGCCAGCAGCTATTCAGACAGGGACAATCAGCCCCAGCATTTT. It specifies CASSYSDRDNQPQHF.